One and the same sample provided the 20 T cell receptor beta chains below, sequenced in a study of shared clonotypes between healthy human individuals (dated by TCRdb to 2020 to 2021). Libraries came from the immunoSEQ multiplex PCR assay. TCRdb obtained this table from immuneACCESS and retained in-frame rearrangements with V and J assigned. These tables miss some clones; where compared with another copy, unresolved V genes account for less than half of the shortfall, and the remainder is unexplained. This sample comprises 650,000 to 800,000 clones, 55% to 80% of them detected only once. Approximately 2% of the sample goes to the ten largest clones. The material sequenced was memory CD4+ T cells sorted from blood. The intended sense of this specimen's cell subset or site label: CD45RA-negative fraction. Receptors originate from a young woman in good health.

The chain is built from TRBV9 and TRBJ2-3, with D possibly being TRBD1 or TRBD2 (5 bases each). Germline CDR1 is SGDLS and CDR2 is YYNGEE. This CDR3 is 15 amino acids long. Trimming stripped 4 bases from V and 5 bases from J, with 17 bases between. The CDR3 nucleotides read TGTGCCAGCAGCCCCATCATCGGGGCGAAAGATACGCAGTATTTT. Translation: CASSPIIGAKDTQYF.

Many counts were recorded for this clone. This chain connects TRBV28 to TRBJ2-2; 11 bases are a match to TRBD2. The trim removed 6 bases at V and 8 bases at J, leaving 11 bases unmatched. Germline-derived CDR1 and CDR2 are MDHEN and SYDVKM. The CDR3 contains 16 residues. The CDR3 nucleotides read TGTGCCAGCAGGCCCACTAGCGGGAGACTGACGGGGGAGCTGTTTTTT. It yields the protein CASRPTSGRLTGELFF.

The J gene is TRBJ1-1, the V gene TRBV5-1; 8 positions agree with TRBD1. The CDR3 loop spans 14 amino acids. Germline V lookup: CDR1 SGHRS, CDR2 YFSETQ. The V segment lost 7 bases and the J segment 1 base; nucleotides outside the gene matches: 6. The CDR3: CASLSGTGNTEAFF. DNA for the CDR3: TGCGCCAGCCTCTCCGGGACAGGGAACACTGAAGCTTTCTTT.

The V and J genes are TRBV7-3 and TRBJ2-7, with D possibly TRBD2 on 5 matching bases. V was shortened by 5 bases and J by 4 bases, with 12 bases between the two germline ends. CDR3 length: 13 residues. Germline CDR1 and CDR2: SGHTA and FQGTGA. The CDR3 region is CASSTGGRYEQYF. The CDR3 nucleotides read TGTGCCAGCAGCACCGGCGGGCGATACGAGCAGTACTTC.

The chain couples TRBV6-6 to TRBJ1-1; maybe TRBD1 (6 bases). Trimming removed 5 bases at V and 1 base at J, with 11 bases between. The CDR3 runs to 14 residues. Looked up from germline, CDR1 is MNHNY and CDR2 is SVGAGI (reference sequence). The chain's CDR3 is CASSAQGRNTEAFF. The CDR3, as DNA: TGTGCCAGCAGTGCACAGGGCAGGAACACTGAAGCTTTCTTT.

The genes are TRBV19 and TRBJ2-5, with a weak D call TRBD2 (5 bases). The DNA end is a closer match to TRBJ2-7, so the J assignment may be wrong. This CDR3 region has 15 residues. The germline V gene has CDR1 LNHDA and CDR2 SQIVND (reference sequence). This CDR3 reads CASSPLYGVSYEQYF. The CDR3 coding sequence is TGTGCCAGTAGTCCCCTATACGGGGTTTCCTACGAGCAGTACTTC.

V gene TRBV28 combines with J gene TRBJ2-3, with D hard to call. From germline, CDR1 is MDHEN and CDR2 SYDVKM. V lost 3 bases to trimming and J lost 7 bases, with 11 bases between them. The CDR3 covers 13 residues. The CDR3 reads CASSFSVQNTQYF. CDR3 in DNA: TGTGCCAGCAGTTTCTCTGTACAGAATACGCAGTATTTT.

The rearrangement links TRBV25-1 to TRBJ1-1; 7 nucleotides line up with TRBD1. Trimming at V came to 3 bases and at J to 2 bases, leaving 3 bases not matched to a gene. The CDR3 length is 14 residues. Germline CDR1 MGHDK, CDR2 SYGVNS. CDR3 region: CASSEAGGNTEAFF. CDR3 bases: TGTGCCAGCAGTGAGGCAGGGGGTAACACTGAAGCTTTCTTT.

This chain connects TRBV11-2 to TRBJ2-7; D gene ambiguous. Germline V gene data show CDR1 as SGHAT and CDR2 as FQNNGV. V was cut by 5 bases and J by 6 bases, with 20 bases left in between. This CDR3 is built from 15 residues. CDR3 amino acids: CASSLVVQVRSEQYF. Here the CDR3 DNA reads TGTGCCAGCAGCCTAGTGGTCCAAGTTCGTAGCGAGCAGTACTTC.

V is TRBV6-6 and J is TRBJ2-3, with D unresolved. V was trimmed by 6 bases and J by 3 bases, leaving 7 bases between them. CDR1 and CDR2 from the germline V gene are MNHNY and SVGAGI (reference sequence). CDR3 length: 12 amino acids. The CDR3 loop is CASSQQTDTQYF. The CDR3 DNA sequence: TGTGCCAGCAGCCAACAGACAGATACGCAGTATTTT.

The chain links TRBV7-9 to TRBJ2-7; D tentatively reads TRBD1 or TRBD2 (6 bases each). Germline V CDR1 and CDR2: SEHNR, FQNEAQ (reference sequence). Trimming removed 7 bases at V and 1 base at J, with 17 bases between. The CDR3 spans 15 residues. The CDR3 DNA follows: TGTGCCAGCATCCCCGCGGGGCAGGGGTCCTACGAGCAGTACTTC. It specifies CASIPAGQGSYEQYF.

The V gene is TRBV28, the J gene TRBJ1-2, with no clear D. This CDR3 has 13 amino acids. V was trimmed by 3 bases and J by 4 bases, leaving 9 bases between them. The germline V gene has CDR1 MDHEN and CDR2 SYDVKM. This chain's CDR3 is CASSFGGPYGYTF. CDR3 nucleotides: TGTGCCAGCAGTTTCGGAGGGCCCTATGGCTACACCTTC.

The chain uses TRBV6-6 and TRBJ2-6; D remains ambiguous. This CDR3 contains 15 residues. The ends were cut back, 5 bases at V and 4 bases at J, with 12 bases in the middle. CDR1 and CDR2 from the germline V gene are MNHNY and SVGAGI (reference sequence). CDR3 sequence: CASSRSGLGANVLTF. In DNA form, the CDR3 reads TGTGCCAGCAGTCGCTCGGGCCTCGGGGCCAACGTCCTGACTTTC.

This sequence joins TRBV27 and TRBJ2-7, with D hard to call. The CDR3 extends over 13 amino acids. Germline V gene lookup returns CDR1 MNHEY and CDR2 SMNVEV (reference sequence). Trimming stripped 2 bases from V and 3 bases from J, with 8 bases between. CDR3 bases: TGTGCCAGCAGTTTACGGAAGGGCTACGAGCAGTACTTC. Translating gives CASSLRKGYEQYF.

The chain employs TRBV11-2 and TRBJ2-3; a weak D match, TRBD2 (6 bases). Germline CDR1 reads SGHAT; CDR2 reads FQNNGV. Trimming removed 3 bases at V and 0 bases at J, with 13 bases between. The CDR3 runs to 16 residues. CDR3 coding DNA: TGTGCCAGCAGCTTTTCGGTGAGCGGGAGCACAGATACGCAGTATTTT. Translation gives CASSFSVSGSTDTQYF.

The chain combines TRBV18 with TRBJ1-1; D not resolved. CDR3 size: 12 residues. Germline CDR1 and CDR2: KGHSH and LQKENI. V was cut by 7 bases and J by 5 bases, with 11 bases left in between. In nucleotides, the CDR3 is TGTGCCAGCTTGGTCGGTGGGACTGAAGCTTTCTTT. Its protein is CASLVGGTEAFF. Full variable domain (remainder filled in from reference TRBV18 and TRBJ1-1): NAGVMQNPRHLVRRRGQEARLRCSPMKGHSHVYWYRQLPEEGLKFMVYLQKENIIDESGMPKERFSAEFPKEGPSILRIQQVVRGDSAAYFCASLVGGTEAFFGQGTRLTVV.

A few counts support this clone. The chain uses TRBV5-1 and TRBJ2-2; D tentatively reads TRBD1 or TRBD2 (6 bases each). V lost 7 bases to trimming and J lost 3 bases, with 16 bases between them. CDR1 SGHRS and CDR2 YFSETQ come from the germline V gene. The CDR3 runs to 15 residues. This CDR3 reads CASLKGGIHTGELFF. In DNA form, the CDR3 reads TGCGCCAGCTTGAAGGGGGGAATCCACACCGGGGAGCTGTTTTTT. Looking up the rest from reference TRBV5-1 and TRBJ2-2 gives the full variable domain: KAGVTQTPRYLIKTRGQQVTLSCSPISGHRSVSWYQQTPGQGLQFLFEYFSETQRNKGNFPGRFSGRQFSNSRSEMNVSTLELGDSALYLCASLKGGIHTGELFFGEGSRLTVL.

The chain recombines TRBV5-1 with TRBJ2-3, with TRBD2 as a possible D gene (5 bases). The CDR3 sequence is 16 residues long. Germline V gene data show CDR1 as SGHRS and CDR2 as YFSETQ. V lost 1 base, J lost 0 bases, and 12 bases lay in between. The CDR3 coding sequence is TGCGCCAGCAGCTTGCTTCTAGGAGGAAGCACAGATACGCAGTATTTT. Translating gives CASSLLLGGSTDTQYF.

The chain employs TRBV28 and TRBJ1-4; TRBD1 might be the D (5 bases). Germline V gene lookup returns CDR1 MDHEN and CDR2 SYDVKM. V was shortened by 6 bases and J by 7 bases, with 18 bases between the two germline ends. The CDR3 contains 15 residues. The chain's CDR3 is CASSPAAGPSEKLFF. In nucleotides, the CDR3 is TGTGCCAGCAGCCCGGCCGCGGGACCGAGTGAAAAACTGTTTTTT.

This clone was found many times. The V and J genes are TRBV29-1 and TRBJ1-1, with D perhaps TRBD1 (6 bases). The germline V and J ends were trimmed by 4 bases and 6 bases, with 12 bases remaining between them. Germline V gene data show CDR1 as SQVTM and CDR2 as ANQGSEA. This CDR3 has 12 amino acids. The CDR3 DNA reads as TGCAGCGTTGGGTTGGGGGCCGCTGAAGCTTTCTTT. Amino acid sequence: CSVGLGAAEAFF.